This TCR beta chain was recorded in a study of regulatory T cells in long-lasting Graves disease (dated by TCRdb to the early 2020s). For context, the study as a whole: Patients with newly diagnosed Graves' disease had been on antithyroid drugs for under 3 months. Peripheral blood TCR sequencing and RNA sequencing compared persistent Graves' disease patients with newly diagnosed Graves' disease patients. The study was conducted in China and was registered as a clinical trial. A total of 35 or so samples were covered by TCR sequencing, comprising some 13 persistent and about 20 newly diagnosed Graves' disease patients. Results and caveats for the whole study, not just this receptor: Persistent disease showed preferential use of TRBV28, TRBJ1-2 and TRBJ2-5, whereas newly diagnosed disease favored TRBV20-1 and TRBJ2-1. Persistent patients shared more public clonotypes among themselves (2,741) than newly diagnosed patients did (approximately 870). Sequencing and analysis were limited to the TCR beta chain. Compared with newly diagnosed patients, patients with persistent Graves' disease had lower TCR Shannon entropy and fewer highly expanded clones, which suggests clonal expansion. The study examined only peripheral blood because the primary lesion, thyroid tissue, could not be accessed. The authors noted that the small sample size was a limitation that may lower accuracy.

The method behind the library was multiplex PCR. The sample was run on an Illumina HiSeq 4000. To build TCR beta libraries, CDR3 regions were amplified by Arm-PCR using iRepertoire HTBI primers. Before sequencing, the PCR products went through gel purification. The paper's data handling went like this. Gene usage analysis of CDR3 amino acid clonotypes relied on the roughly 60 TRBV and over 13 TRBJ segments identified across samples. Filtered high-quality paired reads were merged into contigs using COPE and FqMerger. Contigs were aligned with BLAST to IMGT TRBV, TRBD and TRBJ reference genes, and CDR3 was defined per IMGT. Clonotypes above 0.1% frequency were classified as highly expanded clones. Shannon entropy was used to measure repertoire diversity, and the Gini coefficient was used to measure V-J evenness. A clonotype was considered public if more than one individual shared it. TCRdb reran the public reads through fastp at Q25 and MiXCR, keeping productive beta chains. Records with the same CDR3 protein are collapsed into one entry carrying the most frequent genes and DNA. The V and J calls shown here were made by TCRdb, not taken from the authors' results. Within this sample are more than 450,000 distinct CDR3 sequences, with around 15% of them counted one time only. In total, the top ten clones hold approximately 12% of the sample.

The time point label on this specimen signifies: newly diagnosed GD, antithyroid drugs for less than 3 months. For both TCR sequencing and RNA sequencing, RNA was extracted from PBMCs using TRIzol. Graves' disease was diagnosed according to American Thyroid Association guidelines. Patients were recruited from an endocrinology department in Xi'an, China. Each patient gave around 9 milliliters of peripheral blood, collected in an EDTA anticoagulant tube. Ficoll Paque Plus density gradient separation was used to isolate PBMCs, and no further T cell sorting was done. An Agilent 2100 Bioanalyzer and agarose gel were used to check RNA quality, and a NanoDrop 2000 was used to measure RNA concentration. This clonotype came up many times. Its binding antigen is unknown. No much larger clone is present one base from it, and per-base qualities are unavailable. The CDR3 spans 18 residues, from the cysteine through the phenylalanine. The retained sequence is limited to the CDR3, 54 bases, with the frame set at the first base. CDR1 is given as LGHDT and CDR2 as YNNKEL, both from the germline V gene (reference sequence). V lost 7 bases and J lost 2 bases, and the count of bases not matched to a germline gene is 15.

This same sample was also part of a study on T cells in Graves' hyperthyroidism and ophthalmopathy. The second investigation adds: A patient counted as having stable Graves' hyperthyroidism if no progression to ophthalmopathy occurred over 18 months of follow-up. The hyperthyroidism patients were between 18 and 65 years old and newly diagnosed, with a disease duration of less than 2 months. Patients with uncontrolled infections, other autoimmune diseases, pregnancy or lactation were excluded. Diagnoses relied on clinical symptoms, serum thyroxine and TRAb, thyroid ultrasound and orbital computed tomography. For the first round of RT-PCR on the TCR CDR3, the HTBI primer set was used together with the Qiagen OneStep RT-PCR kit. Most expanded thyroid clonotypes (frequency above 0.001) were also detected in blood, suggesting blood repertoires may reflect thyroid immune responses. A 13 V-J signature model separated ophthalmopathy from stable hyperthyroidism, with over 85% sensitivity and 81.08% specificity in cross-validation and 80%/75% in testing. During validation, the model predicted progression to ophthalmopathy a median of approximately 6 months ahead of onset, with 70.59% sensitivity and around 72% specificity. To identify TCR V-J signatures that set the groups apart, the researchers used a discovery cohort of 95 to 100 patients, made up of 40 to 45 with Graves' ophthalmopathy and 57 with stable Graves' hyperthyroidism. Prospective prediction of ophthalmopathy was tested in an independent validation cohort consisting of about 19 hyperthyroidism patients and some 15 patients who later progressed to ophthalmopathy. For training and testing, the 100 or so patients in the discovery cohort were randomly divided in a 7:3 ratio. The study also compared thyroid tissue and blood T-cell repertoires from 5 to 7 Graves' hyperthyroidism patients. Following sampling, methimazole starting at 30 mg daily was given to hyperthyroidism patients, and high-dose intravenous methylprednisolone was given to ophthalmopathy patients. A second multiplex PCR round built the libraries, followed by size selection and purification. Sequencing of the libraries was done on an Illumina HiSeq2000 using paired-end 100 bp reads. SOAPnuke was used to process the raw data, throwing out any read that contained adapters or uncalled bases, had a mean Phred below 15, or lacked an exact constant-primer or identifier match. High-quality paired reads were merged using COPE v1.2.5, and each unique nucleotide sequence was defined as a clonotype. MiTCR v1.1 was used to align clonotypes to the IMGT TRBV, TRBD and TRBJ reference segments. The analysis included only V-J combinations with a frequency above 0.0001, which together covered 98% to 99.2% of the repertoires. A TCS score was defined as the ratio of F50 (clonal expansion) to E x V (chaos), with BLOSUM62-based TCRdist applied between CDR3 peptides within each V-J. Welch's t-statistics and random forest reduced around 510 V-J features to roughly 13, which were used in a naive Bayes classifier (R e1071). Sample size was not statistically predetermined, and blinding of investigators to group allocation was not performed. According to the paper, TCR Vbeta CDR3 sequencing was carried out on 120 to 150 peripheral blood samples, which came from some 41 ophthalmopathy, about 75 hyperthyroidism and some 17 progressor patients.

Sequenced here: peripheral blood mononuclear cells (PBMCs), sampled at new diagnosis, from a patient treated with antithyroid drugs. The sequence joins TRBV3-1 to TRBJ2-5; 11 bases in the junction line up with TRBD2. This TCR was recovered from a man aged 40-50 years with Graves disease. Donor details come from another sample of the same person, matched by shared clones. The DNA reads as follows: TGTGCCAGCACCCCTAAGGTAGCGGGAGGGCATTGGCAAGAGACCCAGTACTTC. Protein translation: CASTPKVAGGHWQETQYF.